These 10 T cell receptor beta chains came from one sample sequenced in a study of OX40 agonist ivuxolimab in advanced cancers. The method was immunoSEQ multiplex PCR; TCRdb's version includes in-frame clones alone and lacks a portion of them. The data contain some 85,000 clones, 70% to 90% of them seen just once; the ten biggest clones take up approximately 0.67%. The sequencing used CD4+ or CD8+ T cells sorted from blood, collected in a trial of the OX40 agonist ivuxolimab. Receptors were obtained from an adult with an advanced solid tumor such as melanoma, head and neck, liver or kidney cancer.

In this sample, this clone turned up a few times. CDR3: CASSEGDFDTGELFF. DNA of the CDR3: TGTGCCAGCAGTGAAGGGGACTTTGACACCGGGGAGCTGTTTTTT. The chain combines TRBV6-1 with TRBJ2-2, with a tentative D call TRBD2 (6 bases). CDR3 length: 15 amino acids. Germline CDR1 and CDR2: MNHNS and SASEGT. V lost 1 base to trimming and J lost 3 bases, with 9 bases between them.

The chain carries TRBV5-1 and TRBJ1-2; D is unclear. V lost 10 bases, J lost 3 bases, and 10 bases lay in between. This CDR3 is built from 11 residues. CDR1 is SGHRS, CDR2 YFSETQ, per germline. The CDR3 bases are TGCGCCCCCGGTCCTTACTATGGCTACACCTTC. This translates into CAPGPYYGYTF.

The chain recombines TRBV29-1 with TRBJ2-7; maybe TRBD1 (7 bases). Trimming pared 7 bases from V and 1 base from J, leaving 17 bases between. CDR1 is SQVTM, CDR2 ANQGSEA, per germline. The CDR3 runs 14 residues. CDR3 amino acids: CSALARGASYEQYF. CDR3 in DNA: TGCAGCGCCCTGGCCAGGGGGGCTTCCTACGAGCAGTACTTC.

V gene TRBV19 combines with J gene TRBJ1-2, with TRBD1 matching over 8 bases. CDR1 and CDR2 (germline): LNHDA, SQIVND (reference sequence). The CDR3 runs 14 residues. With V trimmed by 4 bases and J by 5 bases, 6 bases remained unmatched. CDR3 protein: CASSTSRQGYGYTF. The CDR3 DNA reads as TGTGCCAGTAGTACCTCGCGACAGGGGTATGGCTACACCTTC.

V gene TRBV28 combines with J gene TRBJ1-5; 9 positions agree with TRBD1. With V trimmed by 6 bases and J by 7 bases, 10 bases remained unmatched. The CDR3 length is 15 residues. Germline V gives CDR1 MDHEN, CDR2 SYDVKM. Written as DNA, the CDR3 is TGTGCCAGCAGCCCGCGGACAGGGGACCGCCAGCCCCAGCATTTT. Translated: CASSPRTGDRQPQHF.

About this clone: One junction end disagrees with the germline gene, perhaps due to a read error. The chain couples TRBV7-2 to TRBJ1-1, with D tentatively TRBD1 (6 bases). The CDR3 extends over 15 amino acids. Germline-derived CDR1 and CDR2 are SGHTA and FQGNSA. The CDR3 here is CASRTQGQTNAEAFF. The CDR3 coding sequence is TGTGCCAGCAGAACACAGGGCCAGACGAACGCTGAAGCTTTCTTT.

This sequence joins TRBV29-1 and TRBJ1-1; D call uncertain. V dropped 4 bases and J dropped 5 bases, with 11 bases sitting between them. Germline V gene sequence: CDR1 SQVTM, CDR2 ANQGSEA. The CDR3 covers 12 residues. Here the CDR3 reads CSVGRPRTEAFF. DNA for the CDR3: TGCAGCGTTGGCCGGCCGAGGACTGAAGCTTTCTTT.

This chain connects TRBV5-6 to TRBJ2-7; TRBD2 matches at 8 bases. Germline V gene sequence: CDR1 SGHDT, CDR2 YYEEEE. With 0 bases clipped from V and 4 bases from J, the junction kept 6 bases outside the gene matches. This CDR3 is 15 amino acids long. The CDR3 here is CASSLVGGAIYEQYF. The CDR3 coding sequence is TGTGCCAGCAGCTTGGTCGGGGGGGCTATTTACGAGCAGTACTTC. Variable domain in full (rest from reference TRBV5-6 and TRBJ2-7): DAGVTQSPTHLIKTRGQQVTLRCSPKSGHDTVSWYQQALGQGPQFIFQYYEEEERQRGNFPDRFSGHQFPNYSSELNVNALLLGDSALYLCASSLVGGAIYEQYFGPGTRLTVT.

As to this clone: The junction does not match germline at one end; this may be a read error. This sequence joins TRBV7-2 and TRBJ2-5; D tentatively fits TRBD1 or TRBD2 (5 bases each). Germline values: CDR1 SGHTA, CDR2 FQGNSA. The CDR3 runs 11 residues. CDR3 loop: CASSLTGTTDF. DNA of the CDR3: TGTGCCAGCAGCTTAACCGGGACGACGGACTTC.

CDR3 sequence: CASSLMGDSYEQYF. Written as DNA, the CDR3 is TGTGCCAGCAGCTTAATGGGGGACTCCTACGAGCAGTACTTC. The rearrangement links TRBV7-8 to TRBJ2-7; D is possibly TRBD1 or TRBD2 (5 bases each). Germline CDR1 SGHVS, CDR2 FQNEAQ. The CDR3 sequence is 14 residues long. Trimming took 2 bases from V and 0 from J, leaving 8 bases between them.